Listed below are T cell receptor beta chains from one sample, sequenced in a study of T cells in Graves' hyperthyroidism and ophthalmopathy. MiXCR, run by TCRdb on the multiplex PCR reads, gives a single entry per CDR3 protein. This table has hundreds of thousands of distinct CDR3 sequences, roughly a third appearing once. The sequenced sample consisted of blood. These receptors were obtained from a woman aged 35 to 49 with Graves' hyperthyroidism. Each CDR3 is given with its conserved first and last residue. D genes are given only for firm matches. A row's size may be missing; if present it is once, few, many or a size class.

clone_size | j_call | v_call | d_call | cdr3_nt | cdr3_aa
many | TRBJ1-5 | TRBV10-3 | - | TGTGCCATCAGTGAGTCACTATCGAGGAGCAATCAGCCCCAGCATTTT | CAISESLSRSNQPQHF
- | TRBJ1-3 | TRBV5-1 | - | TGCGCCAGCAGCTTTTCCCCAGACGGAGGAAACACCATATATTTT | CASSFSPDGGNTIYF
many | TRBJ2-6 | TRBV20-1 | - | TGCAGTGCTAGAGTCCTTAATAACTCTGGGGCCAACGTCCTGACTTTC | CSARVLNNSGANVLTF
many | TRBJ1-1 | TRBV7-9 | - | TGTGCCAGCAGCCAAAGCGGACTGAACACTGAAGCTTTCTTT | CASSQSGLNTEAFF
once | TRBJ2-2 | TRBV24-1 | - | TGTGCCACCAGTGATTTGATGGGGAACACCGGGGAGCTGTTTTTT | CATSDLMGNTGELFF
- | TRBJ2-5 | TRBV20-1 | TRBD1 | TGCAGTGCTAGCCCAGGACAGGGGGAAGGAGAGACCCAGTACTTC | CSASPGQGEGETQYF
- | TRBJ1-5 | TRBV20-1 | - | TGCAGTGCTAGTCCTAGCGGGGGGTTCCAAGAGACCCAGCATTTT | CSASPSGGFQETQHF
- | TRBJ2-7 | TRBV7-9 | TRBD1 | TGTGCCAGCAGCCCCGTGGACAGGGCCCCCTACGAGCAGTACTTC | CASSPVDRAPYEQYF
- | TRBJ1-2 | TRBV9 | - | TGTGCCAGCAGCGTAGGGGGAGCACCCTTTGACACCTTC | CASSVGGAPFDTF
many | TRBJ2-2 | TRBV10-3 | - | TGTGCCATCAGTGACGAGGGGAACGGGGAGCTGTTTTTT | CAISDEGNGELFF
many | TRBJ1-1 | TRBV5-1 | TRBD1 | TGCGCCAGCAGGGTAGACAGGGGGATCACTGAAGCTTTCTTT | CASRVDRGITEAFF
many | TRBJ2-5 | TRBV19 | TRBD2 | TGTGCCAGTAGCCAGCTAGCGGGAGTGCGAGAGACCCAGTACTTC | CASSQLAGVRETQYF
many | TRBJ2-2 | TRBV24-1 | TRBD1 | TGTGCCACCAGGGCGGGACAGGGCAAGCTGTTTTTT | CATRAGQGKLFF
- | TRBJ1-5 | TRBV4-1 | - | TGCGCCAGCAGCCAAGAAGACGGCTTCCATCAGCCCCAGCATTTT | CASSQEDGFHQPQHF
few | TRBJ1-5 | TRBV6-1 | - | TGTGCCAGCAGGCCCGGACAGAATAGCAATCAGCCCCAGCATTTT | CASRPGQNSNQPQHF
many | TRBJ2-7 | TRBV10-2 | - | TGCGCCAGCAGTGGGCTAGCGTTACGGAGCTCCTACGAGCAGTACTTC | CASSGLALRSSYEQYF
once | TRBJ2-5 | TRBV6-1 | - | TGTGCCGGCCGTACAGGTCTCTGGGAGACCCAGTACTTC | CAGRTGLWETQYF
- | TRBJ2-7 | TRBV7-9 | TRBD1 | TGTGCCAGCAGCTTAGCGGGACAGAGGGCAGAAGAGCAGTACTTC | CASSLAGQRAEEQYF
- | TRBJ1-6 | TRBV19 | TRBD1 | TGTGCCAGTAGTACCAGAATCGACAGGGGAGGTTCACCCCTCCACTTT | CASSTRIDRGGSPLHF
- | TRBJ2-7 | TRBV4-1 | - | TGCGCCAGCAGCCATCCGGCCGCCGGGACCTACGAGCAGTACTTC | CASSHPAAGTYEQYF
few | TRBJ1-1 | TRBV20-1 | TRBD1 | TGCAGTGCTAGCACGGACAGGGGTACTGAAGCTTTCTTT | CSASTDRGTEAFF
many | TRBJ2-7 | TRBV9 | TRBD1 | TGTGCCAGCAGCCCCTGGACAGGGGGGCGCGAGCAGTACTTC | CASSPWTGGREQYF
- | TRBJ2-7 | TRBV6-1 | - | TGTGCCAGCAGTCTCGGACGGGAGAGTCTCGACGAGCAGTACTTC | CASSLGRESLDEQYF
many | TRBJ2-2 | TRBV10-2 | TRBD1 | TGCGCCAGCAGTGAGGGACAGGGGCCTTGGATACGGGAGCTGTTTTTT | CASSEGQGPWIRELFF
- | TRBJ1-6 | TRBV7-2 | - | TGTGCCAGCAGCGCAAACAGGGTGAATTCACCCCTCCACTTT | CASSANRVNSPLHF
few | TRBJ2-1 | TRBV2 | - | TGTGCCAGCAGTGTGGGTTACAATGAGCAGTTCTTC | CASSVGYNEQFF
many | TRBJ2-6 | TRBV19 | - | TGTGCCAGTAGTGTGGGTTCTGGGGCCAACGTCCTGACTTTC | CASSVGSGANVLTF
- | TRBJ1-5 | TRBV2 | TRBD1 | TGTGCCAGCAGCCGTGGGACAGGATCATCCCAGCCCCAGCATTTT | CASSRGTGSSQPQHF
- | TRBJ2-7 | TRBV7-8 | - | TGTGCCAGCAGCTTAGTTCAGGGCTACAATGAGCAGTACTTC | CASSLVQGYNEQYF
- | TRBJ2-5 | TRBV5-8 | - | TGTGCCAGCAGCACCCCGTCGGTCCAAGAGACCCAGTACTTC | CASSTPSVQETQYF
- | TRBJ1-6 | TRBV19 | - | TGTGCCTGGAGTCCAGAACCCTATAATTCACCCCTCCACTTT | CAWSPEPYNSPLHF
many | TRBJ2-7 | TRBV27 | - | TGTGCCAGCAGATCGGACCCACCCTACGAGCAGTACTTC | CASRSDPPYEQYF
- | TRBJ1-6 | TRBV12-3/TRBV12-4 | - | TGTGCCAGCAGTCCCCGGGGGTCGGGCTCACCCCTCCACTTT | CASSPRGSGSPLHF
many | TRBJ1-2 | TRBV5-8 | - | TGTGCCAGCAGCTTGGACAAGACCTATGGCTACACCTTC | CASSLDKTYGYTF
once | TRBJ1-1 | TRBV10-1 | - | TGCGCCAGCAGTGTTGACAGGCAGAACACTGAAGCTTTCTTT | CASSVDRQNTEAFF
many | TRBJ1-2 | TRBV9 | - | TGTGCCAGCAGCCCCAGAAGGAACACCTTC | CASSPRRNTF
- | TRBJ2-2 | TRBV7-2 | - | TGTGCCAGCAGCCCAAGGACTCGCGGAACCGGGGAGCTGTTTTTT | CASSPRTRGTGELFF
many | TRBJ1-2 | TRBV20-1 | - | TGCAGTGCCTTGGACAGAGCTAACTATGGCTACACCTTC | CSALDRANYGYTF
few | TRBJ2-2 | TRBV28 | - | TGTGCCAGCAGAACAGGGCCCGCGCGGGAGCTGTTTTTT | CASRTGPARELFF
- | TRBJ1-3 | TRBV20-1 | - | TGCAGTGCCTTGACAGTCTCTGGAAACACCATATATTTT | CSALTVSGNTIYF
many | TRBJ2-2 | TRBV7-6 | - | TGTGCCAGCAGCTTAACGGTTATAGGACTGACCGACACCGGGGAGCTGTTTTTT | CASSLTVIGLTDTGELFF
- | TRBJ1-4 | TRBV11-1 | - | TGTGCCAGCAGACGACAACAAGGGCCCTCTAGTGAAAAACTGTTTTTT | CASRRQQGPSSEKLFF
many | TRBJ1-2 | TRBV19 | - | TGTGCCAGTAGTATGACAGACTATGGCTACACCTTC | CASSMTDYGYTF
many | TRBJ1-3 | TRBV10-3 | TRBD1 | TGTGCCAGTATGACAGGGGCCGGAAACACCATATATTTT | CASMTGAGNTIYF
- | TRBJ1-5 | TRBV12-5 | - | TGTGCTAGTGGTGGGGGGGGCGAACAGCCCCAGCATTTT | CASGGGGEQPQHF
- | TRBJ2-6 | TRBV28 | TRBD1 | TGTGCCAGCAGTTACCCTGGACAGGGAAGACGCTCTGGGGCCAACGTCCTGACTTTC | CASSYPGQGRRSGANVLTF
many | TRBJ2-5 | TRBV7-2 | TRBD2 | TGTGCCAGCAGTATTCCGCTTAGCGGGAAGGCAGAGACCCAGTACTTC | CASSIPLSGKAETQYF
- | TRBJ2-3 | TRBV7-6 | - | TGTGCCAGCAGCTCTGACTTTATCCTGACGCAGTATTTT | CASSSDFILTQYF
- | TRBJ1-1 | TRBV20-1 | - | TGCAGTGCTAGCGGGCCAGGGGTCACTGAAGCTTTCTTT | CSASGPGVTEAFF
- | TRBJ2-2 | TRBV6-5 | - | TGTGCCAGCAGCCCCTTGGTCCTTAACACCGGGGAGCTGTTTTTT | CASSPLVLNTGELFF
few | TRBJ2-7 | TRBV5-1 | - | TGCGCCAGCAGCACTGGGGGGTGGGGTGACGAGCAGTACTTC | CASSTGGWGDEQYF
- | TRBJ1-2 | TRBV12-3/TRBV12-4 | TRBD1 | TGTGCCAGCAGCCCACCGGGACAGGGAGCTTTTAACTATGGCTACACCTTC | CASSPPGQGAFNYGYTF
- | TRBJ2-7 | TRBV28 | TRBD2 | TGTGCCAGCAGTTCTAGCGGGACCTTCTACGAGCAGTACTTC | CASSSSGTFYEQYF
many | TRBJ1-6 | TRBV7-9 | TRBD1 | TGTGCCAGCCGAAGGACAGGGGAGGATAATTCACCCCTCCACTTT | CASRRTGEDNSPLHF
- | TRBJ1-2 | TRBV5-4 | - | TGTGCCAGCAGCTTGGTTGGGGAGAACTATGGCTACACCTTC | CASSLVGENYGYTF
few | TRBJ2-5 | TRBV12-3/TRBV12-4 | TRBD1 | TGTGCCAGCAGTTTCCTGGACAGGCCGGGGTGGGAGACCCAGTACTTC | CASSFLDRPGWETQYF
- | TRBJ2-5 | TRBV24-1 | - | TGTGCCACCAGTGATTTAAGAGGGTATGGGGAGACCCAGTACTTC | CATSDLRGYGETQYF